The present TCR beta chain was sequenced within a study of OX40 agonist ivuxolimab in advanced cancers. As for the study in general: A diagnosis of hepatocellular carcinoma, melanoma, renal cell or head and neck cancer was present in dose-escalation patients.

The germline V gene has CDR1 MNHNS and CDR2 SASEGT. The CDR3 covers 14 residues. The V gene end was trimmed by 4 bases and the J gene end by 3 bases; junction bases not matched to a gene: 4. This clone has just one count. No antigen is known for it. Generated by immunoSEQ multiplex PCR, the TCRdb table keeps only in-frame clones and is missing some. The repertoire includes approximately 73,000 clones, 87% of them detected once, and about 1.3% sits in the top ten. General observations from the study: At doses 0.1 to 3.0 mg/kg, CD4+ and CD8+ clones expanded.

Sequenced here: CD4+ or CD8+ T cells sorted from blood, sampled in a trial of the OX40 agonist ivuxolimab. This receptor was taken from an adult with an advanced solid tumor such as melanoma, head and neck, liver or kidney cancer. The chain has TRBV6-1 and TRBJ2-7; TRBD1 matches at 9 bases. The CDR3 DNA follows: TGTGCCAGCAGTGCCGGGACAGGGCACTACGAGCAGTACTTC. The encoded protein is CASSAGTGHYEQYF.